Below are 5 T cell receptor beta chains sequenced from a single sample in a study of blood T cell repertoires in COVID-19. The table came from immunoSEQ multiplex PCR; TCRdb's copy has only in-frame clones and leaves some out. The sample holds about 140,000 clones, around 82% seen once. Sequencing used peripheral blood. Every receptor here comes from a woman aged 55 to 70 with acute or convalescent COVID-19.

The V gene is TRBV5-1, the J gene TRBJ1-1; the D gene is possibly TRBD1 (5 bases). The V gene lost 2 bases and the J gene lost 0 bases, with 8 bases spanning the gap. CDR3 length equals 14 residues. Germline CDR1 SGHRS, CDR2 YFSETQ. The CDR3: CASSFGHLNTEAFF. In nucleotides, the CDR3 is TGCGCCAGCAGCTTTGGACACTTGAACACTGAAGCTTTCTTT.

The gene calls are TRBV18 and TRBJ1-2; D is unclear. Trimming took off 3 bases at V and 8 bases at J, with 13 bases between the two ends. The CDR3 is 13 residues long. Per germline, CDR1 KGHSH and CDR2 LQKENI. The chain's CDR3 is CASSPGEIWGYTF. In DNA, the CDR3 is TGTGCCAGCTCACCGGGAGAGATATGGGGCTACACCTTC.

The chain links TRBV3-1 (or the pseudogene TRBV3-2) to TRBJ1-5; 9 positions match TRBD1. Germline CDR1 is LGHDT and CDR2 is YNNKEL (reference sequence). The CDR3 consists of 15 residues. Unmatched junction bases numbered 9, after V lost 8 bases and J lost 4 bases. This chain's CDR3 is CASGTGSLGNQPQHF. The CDR3 nucleotides read TGTGCCAGCGGGACAGGGAGCCTGGGAAATCAGCCCCAGCATTTT.

The chain carries TRBV18 and TRBJ2-7; TRBD1 agrees at 8 bases. CDR1 is KGHSH and CDR2 is LQKENI in the germline V gene. Trimming removed 2 bases from V and 5 bases from J; junction bases left unmatched: 11. This CDR3 region has 16 residues. In nucleotides, the CDR3 is TGTGCCAGCTCACCAGGGGCCGGGACAGGAAGGGACGAGCAGTACTTC. As protein: CASSPGAGTGRDEQYF.

The genes are TRBV6-5 and TRBJ2-1; 7 bases agree with TRBD2. Trimming removed 6 bases from V and 0 bases from J; junction bases left unmatched: 2. Per the germline V gene, CDR1 is MNHEY and CDR2 is SVGAGI. This CDR3 has 14 amino acids. CDR3 nucleotide sequence: TGTGCCAGCAGCCGGACTAGCTCCTACAATGAGCAGTTCTTC. Translation gives CASSRTSSYNEQFF.